This T cell receptor beta chain is from a study of shared clonotypes between healthy human individuals. Study-wide results and limits: A small donor pool kept down the genetic and exposure-history diversity that was represented. The study found lower generation probabilities in non-shared clonotypes than in those shared by all four donors. Despite large depth, rarefaction showed incomplete sorted-subset sequencing. It was observed that 5% to 6% of naive CD4 clonotypes were shared across a handful of donors.

The CDR3 spans 13 residues. Trimming cost V 4 bases and J 7 bases; bases outside gene matches: 3. Germline V gene lookup returns CDR1 SGHRS and CDR2 YFSETQ. Sequencing was performed with immunoSEQ multiplex PCR; in TCRdb, only in-frame clones are kept and a portion is missing. The table includes 500,000 to 700,000 clones, approximately 96% detected once. Terminally differentiated effector memory CD45RA+ cells were excluded from the naive CD8 cells, which were CD45RO-negative and positively selected for CCR7. This clone showed up just once. As yet, its antigen is unknown. The chain uses TRBV5-1 and TRBJ1-4, with 8 bases matching TRBD1. Sequencing was carried out using naive CD8+ T cells sorted from blood. The sequence was obtained from a woman aged 30 to 39 in good health. The CDR3 sequence: CASSGQGSEKLFF. DNA for the CDR3: TGCGCCAGCAGCGGACAGGGAAGTGAAAAACTGTTTTTT.